This record concerns one T cell receptor beta chain sequence. This sample was taken from a study of blood T cell repertoires in COVID-19. Across the study: Specimens from acute and convalescent COVID-19 originated in the United States, Italy and Spain.

Sequencing was performed with immunoSEQ multiplex PCR; in TCRdb, only in-frame clones are kept and a portion is missing. The sample lists approximately 210,000 clones, less than 85% seen once, with just over 2.5% in the top ten. Germline V gene sequence: CDR1 SEHNR, CDR2 FQNEAQ (reference sequence). This CDR3 is 15 amino acids long. Trimming removed 2 bases from V and 4 bases from J, with 12 bases in between. The chain recombines TRBV7-9 with TRBJ1-3; a weak D match, TRBD1 (5 bases). The source is a woman in her 70s with active or convalescent COVID-19. The specimen was peripheral blood. The CDR3 region has the DNA TGTGCCAGCAGCTTACAGGGCACGGGCGGAAACACCATATATTTT. This encodes CASSLQGTGGNTIYF. The whole variable domain, remainder taken from reference TRBV7-9 and TRBJ1-3, is DTGVSQNPRHKITKRGQNVTFRCDPISEHNRLYWYRQTLGQGPEFLTYFQNEAQLEKSRLLSDRFSAERPKGSFSTLEIQRTEQGDSAMYLCASSLQGTGGNTIYFGEGSWLTVV.